This is a list of T cell receptor beta chains from one sample in a study of cytomegalovirus exposure and HLA in healthy donors. Libraries were prepared by immunoSEQ multiplex PCR; TCRdb keeps only in-frame clonotypes and omits some of them. The sample's table shows about 72,000 clones. The sequencing sample was made of PBMCs. These receptor sequences come from a man aged 45-60 years in good health and CMV-seropositive. CDR3s include the opening cysteine and the closing phenylalanine or tryptophan. The D gene is left open where the match is weak.

d_gene | j_gene | v_gene | CDR3aa | CDR3nt
TRBD1 | TRBJ1-5 | TRBV29-1 | CSARTGLGGNQPQHF | TGCAGCGCACGGACAGGGCTTGGGGGCAATCAGCCCCAGCATTTT
. | TRBJ2-6 | TRBV14 | CASSLSSGANVLTF | TGTGCCAGCAGCCTTAGCTCTGGGGCCAACGTCCTGACTTTC
TRBD1 | TRBJ1-2 | TRBV11-2 | CASSRTQGANYGYTF | TGTGCCAGCAGCCGCACCCAGGGGGCTAACTATGGCTACACCTTC
. | TRBJ1-2 | TRBV7-2 | CASSASQRGYTF | TGTGCCAGCAGCGCCTCCCAGAGGGGCTACACCTTC
. | TRBJ1-2 | TRBV5-1 | CASSLDTYGYTF | TGCGCCAGCAGCTTGGACACCTATGGCTACACCTTC
. | TRBJ2-3 | TRBV6-1 | CASSAGQTSTDTQYF | TGTGCCAGCAGTGCCGGACAAACTAGCACAGATACGCAGTATTTT
. | TRBJ1-1 | TRBV5-5 | CASSFRVTGPNTEAFF | TGTGCCAGCAGCTTTAGAGTGACAGGCCCGAACACTGAAGCTTTCTTT
. | TRBJ1-1 | TRBV19 | CASTPLGSRDTEAFF | TGTGCCAGTACACCCCTAGGGAGTAGGGACACTGAAGCTTTCTTT
TRBD1 | TRBJ2-3 | TRBV11-2 | CAISLTGDTDTQYF | TGTGCCATTTCCTTGACAGGGGACACAGATACGCAGTATTTT
TRBD1 | TRBJ1-1 | TRBV28 | CASSPTTQGSSEAFF | TGTGCCAGCAGTCCTACGACACAGGGGAGTAGTGAAGCTTTCTTT
TRBD2 | TRBJ2-2 | TRBV28 | CASSWPGGQGGELFF | TGTGCCAGCAGTTGGCCGGGGGGGCAGGGCGGGGAGCTGTTTTTT
. | TRBJ1-2 | TRBV27 | CASSSDSRDYGYTF | TGTGCCAGCAGTTCGGACTCTCGGGACTATGGCTACACCTTC
. | TRBJ2-3 | TRBV9 | CASSVDGGTQYF | TGTGCCAGCAGCGTAGATGGGGGGACGCAGTATTTT
. | TRBJ2-5 | TRBV10-3 | CAIRGGPEETQYF | TGTGCCATCAGGGGGGGGCCTGAAGAGACCCAGTACTTC
TRBD1 | TRBJ1-6 | TRBV5-1 | CASSFRDSNSPLHF | TGCGCCAGCAGCTTCCGGGACAGTAATTCGCCCCTCCACTTT
TRBD1 | TRBJ2-1 | TRBV12-5 | CASGKRQGANEQFF | TGTGCTAGTGGTAAGAGGCAGGGGGCCAATGAGCAGTTCTTC
. | TRBJ1-1 | TRBV6-5 | CASSHTGTPRTEAFF | TGTGCCAGCAGTCATACAGGAACCCCGAGGACTGAAGCTTTCTTT
. | TRBJ1-2 | TRBV27 | CASSPDSFNYGYTF | TGTGCCAGCAGCCCCGACTCTTTCAACTATGGCTACACCTTC
TRBD1 | TRBJ1-5 | TRBV27 | CASSPQTGMNQPQHF | TGTGCCAGCAGTCCCCAGACAGGGATGAATCAGCCCCAGCATTTT
TRBD1 | TRBJ1-2 | TRBV6-1 | CASSGLRDRGGYTF | TGTGCCAGCAGTGGTCTCCGGGACAGGGGAGGCTACACCTTC
. | TRBJ1-5 | TRBV7-9 | CASSLGEDGPQHF | TGTGCCAGCAGCTTGGGGGAGGATGGGCCCCAGCATTTT
. | TRBJ2-2 | TRBV5-1 | CASSWQTGTNTGELFF | TGCGCCAGCAGCTGGCAAACAGGAACTAACACCGGGGAGCTGTTTTTT
TRBD1 | TRBJ1-5 | TRBV2 | CASRELGQGTQPQHF | TGTGCCAGCAGGGAGTTGGGACAGGGAACTCAGCCCCAGCATTTT
. | TRBJ1-1 | TRBV5-1 | CASSSGLNTEAFF | TGCGCCAGCAGCTCCGGTCTGAACACTGAAGCTTTCTTT
TRBD2 | TRBJ2-1 | TRBV6-1 | CASSESVVTRGRGYNEQFF | TGTGCCAGCAGTGAGTCGGTGGTAACTCGCGGGAGGGGGTACAATGAGCAGTTCTTC
. | TRBJ2-6 | TRBV5-4 | CAITSQGLPFSGANVLTF | TGTGCCATCACCTCCCAGGGCTTACCCTTCTCTGGGGCCAACGTCCTGACTTTC
. | TRBJ2-5 | TRBV12-5 | CASGLMRTQYF | TGTGCTAGTGGTTTGATGAGGACCCAGTACTTC
TRBD1 | TRBJ2-7 | TRBV5-1 | CAPSSSPISGQGTYEQYF | TGCGCCCCCAGTTCGTCACCTATATCGGGACAGGGTACGTACGAGCAGTACTTC
TRBD1 | TRBJ1-1 | TRBV7-3 | CASSPQGAESITEAFF | TGTGCCAGCAGCCCGCAGGGGGCGGAAAGTATCACTGAAGCTTTCTTT
. | TRBJ2-1 | TRBV5-1 | CASSLDGGGYRNEQFF | TGCGCCAGCAGCTTGGATGGGGGGGGCTATCGGAATGAGCAGTTCTTC
TRBD1 | TRBJ2-1 | TRBV7-7 | CASSLDRFDEQFF | TGTGCCAGCAGCTTGGACAGGTTCGATGAGCAGTTCTTC
. | TRBJ2-7 | TRBV7-2 | CASGEVYEQYF | TGTGCCAGCGGGGAGGTCTACGAGCAGTACTTC
. | TRBJ1-2 | TRBV28 | CASSSIRGGYTF | TGTGCCAGCAGTTCCATTAGAGGTGGCTACACCTTC
TRBD1 | TRBJ2-1 | TRBV6-1 | CASRPRDREYNEQFF | TGTGCCAGCAGGCCCCGGGACAGGGAGTACAATGAGCAGTTCTTC
TRBD1 | TRBJ2-7 | TRBV29-1 | CSVEETGGAIYEQYF | TGCAGCGTTGAGGAGACAGGGGGCGCAATCTACGAGCAGTACTTC
. | TRBJ1-1 | TRBV7-9 | CASSPGTLRGTEAFF | TGTGCCAGCAGCCCTGGGACACTAAGGGGCACTGAAGCTTTCTTT
. | TRBJ1-5 | TRBV4-1 | CASSPPEGMFGNQPQHF | TGCGCCAGCAGCCCCCCCGAGGGTATGTTCGGCAATCAGCCCCAGCATTTT
TRBD2 | TRBJ2-5 | TRBV2 | CASSDSAPSGETQYF | TGTGCCAGCAGTGATTCAGCCCCTAGCGGGGAGACCCAGTACTTC
. | TRBJ2-5 | TRBV5-1 | CASNETPEGTQYF | TGCGCCAGCAACGAAACTCCTGAGGGGACCCAGTACTTC
. | TRBJ2-3 | TRBV9 | CASSSRLTDTQYF | TGTGCCAGCAGCAGTCGACTTACAGATACGCAGTATTTT
. | TRBJ2-5 | TRBV6-1 | CASRRQETQYF | TGTGCCAGCAGGCGTCAAGAGACCCAGTACTTC
. | TRBJ2-6 | TRBV9 | CASSVRTGSEGANVLTF | TGTGCCAGCAGCGTGAGGACGGGATCCGAGGGGGCCAACGTCCTGACTTTC
TRBD1 | TRBJ2-1 | TRBV7-2 | CASSLGGTASYNEQFF | TGTGCCAGCAGCTTAGGTGGGACAGCTTCCTACAATGAGCAGTTCTTC
. | TRBJ1-2 | TRBV7-9 | CASSLVGGGGYTF | TGTGCCAGCAGCTTGGTAGGCGGGGGTGGCTACACCTTC
. | TRBJ2-7 | TRBV28 | CASSRYEQYF | TGTGCCAGCAGCCGCTACGAGCAGTACTTC
. | TRBJ1-5 | TRBV7-3 | CASSRDINQPQHF | TGTGCCAGCAGTCGAGACATCAATCAGCCCCAGCATTTT
. | TRBJ1-1 | TRBV28 | CASSLPQVFTEAFF | TGTGCCAGCAGTTTGCCACAGGTCTTCACTGAAGCTTTCTTT
. | TRBJ2-3 | TRBV7-6 | CASSLQTSDTQYF | TGTGCCAGCAGCTTACAAACGAGCGATACGCAGTATTTT
. | TRBJ1-2 | TRBV2 | CASSEVRYYTF | TGTGCCAGCAGTGAAGTGAGATACTACACCTTC
. | TRBJ1-6 | TRBV19 | CASSEPQRNLHF | TGTGCCAGTAGTGAACCACAGCGGAACCTCCACTTT
. | TRBJ1-2 | TRBV2 | CASSEGRVYGYTF | TGTGCCAGCAGTGAAGGGAGGGTCTATGGCTACACCTTC